This section outlines one T cell receptor beta chain sequence together with its context. CDR1 MGHRA and CDR2 YSYEKL come from the germline V gene. The ends lost 0 bases at V and 7 bases at J; junction bases unmatched: 5. This CDR3 has 15 residues. This specimen belongs to a study of cytomegalovirus exposure and HLA in healthy donors. Use of 60 Vbeta and 13 Jbeta primers characterized the PCR. Clones were read by immunoSEQ multiplex PCR, and TCRdb kept only the in-frame ones, dropping some. The table records 90,000 to 130,000 clones, 70% to 80% of them present only once. The source of this sequence is a young woman in good health and CMV-seropositive. Sequencing was done on a sample of PBMCs. The J gene is TRBJ2-5, the V gene TRBV4-1, with 10 nucleotides matching TRBD2. CDR3 coding DNA: TGCGCCAGCAGCCAAGATGCCGTAGCGGGAGGGACCCAGTACTTC. This translates into CASSQDAVAGGTQYF.